This passage covers 5 T cell receptor beta chains from one sample sequenced in a study of shared clonotypes between healthy human individuals. CD45RO-negative, CCR7-selected cells formed the naive CD8 fraction, which excluded terminally differentiated effector memory CD45RA+ cells. Profiled with immunoSEQ multiplex PCR; TCRdb holds only in-frame clones, not every one. The sample lists 750,000 to 1,000,000 clones, 80% to 95% occurring once. The sample comprised naive CD8+ T cells sorted from blood. Receptor source: a man under 40 in good health.

The chain combines TRBV27 with TRBJ2-7; D is possibly TRBD2 (5 bases). The CDR3 extends over 16 amino acids. The V gene lost 0 bases and the J gene lost 1 base, with 13 bases spanning the gap. Per germline, CDR1 MNHEY and CDR2 SMNVEV (reference sequence). DNA of the CDR3: TGTGCCAGCAGTTTATCGCTAGCCTATCGTTCCTACGAGCAGTACTTC. It translates to CASSLSLAYRSYEQYF.

The rearrangement joins TRBV5-8 to TRBJ1-1; maybe TRBD1 (6 bases). CDR1 and CDR2 (germline): SGHTS, YDEGEE. The CDR3 extends over 14 amino acids. Trimming cost V 0 bases and J 5 bases, with 11 bases left between them. This CDR3 is CASSLGSRGTEAFF. CDR3 in DNA: TGTGCCAGCAGCTTGGGATCCAGGGGTACTGAAGCTTTCTTT.

V and J are TRBV28 and TRBJ1-5, with 7 nucleotides matching TRBD1. The V and J ends lost 3 bases and 9 bases, in that order; junction bases with no gene match: 5. The CDR3 has 13 amino acids. Germline CDR1 reads MDHEN; CDR2 reads SYDVKM. CDR3: CASSFPGGMPQHF. CDR3 sequence (DNA): TGTGCCAGCAGTTTCCCAGGGGGAATGCCCCAGCATTTT.

The rearrangement joins TRBV6-5 to TRBJ2-3, with unresolved D. V gave up 6 bases and J gave up 0 bases, with 13 bases separating them. CDR1 MNHEY and CDR2 SVGAGI come from the germline V gene. The CDR3 runs to 15 residues. DNA for the CDR3: TGTGCCAGCAGCCGAAAAAGCTATAGCACAGATACGCAGTATTTT. It specifies CASSRKSYSTDTQYF.

V is TRBV7-9 and J is TRBJ2-7; D not resolved. Trimming pared 7 bases from V and 0 bases from J, leaving 13 bases between. This CDR3 region has 14 residues. Looked up from germline, CDR1 is SEHNR and CDR2 is FQNEAQ (reference sequence). The CDR3 loop reads CASMGDGYSYEQYF. The CDR3 DNA reads TGTGCCAGCATGGGCGACGGTTACTCCTACGAGCAGTACTTC.